This T cell receptor (beta chain) was identified during a study of cytomegalovirus exposure and HLA in healthy donors. Study-wide background: The study placed around 80% of its approximately 400 genotyped donors in the Caucasian-associated ancestry cluster.

Trimming cost V 0 bases and J 3 bases, with 13 bases left between them. The CDR3 has 15 residues. The V gene's germline CDR1 is SGHRS and CDR2 YFSETQ. The PCR ran on 60 Vbeta and 13 Jbeta primers. The table came from immunoSEQ multiplex PCR; TCRdb's copy has only in-frame clones and leaves some out. Among over 150,000 clones, approximately 80% were seen once, and the ten largest hold about a tenth. Regarding the study as a whole: Researchers reported that a few CMV-associated chains were confirmed in vitro as CMV antigen-specific. In an earlier analysis, productive rearrangement rates for most beta V segments clustered near 90% or 30%.

Note on this clone: Its antigen is still unknown.

The sample consisted of PBMCs. V usage is TRBV5-1 and J usage is TRBJ2-7, with D tentatively TRBD2 (6 bases). The TCR was taken from a man younger than 35 in good health and CMV-seropositive. CDR3 coding DNA: TGCGCCAGCAGCTTGGGTTGGGGGGTTCTCTACGAGCAGTACTTC. This encodes CASSLGWGVLYEQYF.